One and the same sample provided the 16 T cell receptor beta chains below, sequenced in a study of OX40 agonist ivuxolimab in advanced cancers. Generated by immunoSEQ multiplex PCR, the TCRdb table keeps only in-frame clones and is missing some. Among some 35,000 clones listed, around 81% were seen once. Sequencing used CD4+ or CD8+ T cells sorted from blood, obtained in a trial of the OX40 agonist ivuxolimab. The receptors were sampled from an adult with an advanced solid tumor such as melanoma, head and neck, liver or kidney cancer.

The chain couples TRBV27 to TRBJ2-3; D may be TRBD1 (6 bases). This CDR3 spans 14 amino acids. Germline V gene data show CDR1 as MNHEY and CDR2 as SMNVEV (reference sequence). V was clipped by 8 bases and J by 5 bases, with 17 bases between them. The CDR3 loop is CASGVDSMQDTQYF. The CDR3 DNA is TGTGCCAGCGGGGTGGACAGCATGCAAGATACGCAGTATTTT.

The chain uses TRBV6-1 and TRBJ1-2; possible D gene TRBD1, 6 bases. The CDR3 runs 14 residues. V was trimmed by 4 bases and J by 4 bases, leaving 13 bases between them. Per germline, CDR1 MNHNS and CDR2 SASEGT. The CDR3 DNA reads TGTGCCAGCAGTGTCCCAACAGGGATCTATGGCTACACCTTC. This sequence encodes CASSVPTGIYGYTF.

The chain is built from TRBV23-1 and TRBJ2-5, with D uncertain. TRBV23-1 is an ORF for which the function is uncertain. The CDR3 loop spans 16 amino acids. Trimming stripped 1 base from V and 5 bases from J, with 17 bases between. The CDR3 region is CASSQFRTEIRETQYF. In DNA, the CDR3 is TGCGCCAGCAGTCAATTCCGGACCGAGATAAGGGAGACCCAGTACTTC.

This clone turned up a few times. This chain connects TRBV27 to TRBJ1-5, with 9 bases lining up with TRBD1. CDR1 MNHEY and CDR2 SMNVEV come from the germline V gene (reference sequence). CDR3 length: 15 amino acids. V shed 4 bases, J shed 5 bases, and the junction held 6 bases outside the gene matches. The CDR3 is CASSSGTGQHQPQHF. The CDR3 DNA sequence: TGTGCCAGCAGTTCCGGGACAGGGCAGCATCAGCCCCAGCATTTT.

In this sample, this clone turned up a few times. The CDR3 region has the DNA TGTGCCAGCAGTCCCCGACAGACCCTAATTGCTTTCTTT. It encodes CASSPRQTLIAFF. The V call is TRBV28, the J call TRBJ1-1; a weak D match, TRBD1 (5 bases). Trimming cost V 5 bases and J 11 bases, with 18 bases left between them. The CDR3 loop spans 13 amino acids. Germline CDR1 and CDR2: MDHEN and SYDVKM.

This chain connects TRBV6-1 to TRBJ1-1, with D unclear. Trimming removed 4 bases from V and 0 bases from J, with 6 bases in between. Per germline, CDR1 MNHNS and CDR2 SASEGT. The CDR3 is made up of 13 amino acids. The CDR3, as DNA: TGTGCCAGCAGTGTACAGATGAACACTGAAGCTTTCTTT. Translation gives CASSVQMNTEAFF.

The V call is TRBV19, the J call TRBJ2-3; no clear D gene. This CDR3 comprises 16 residues. Germline V gives CDR1 LNHDA, CDR2 SQIVND (reference sequence). V was trimmed by 5 bases and J by 2 bases, leaving 17 bases between them. DNA for the CDR3: TGTGCCAGTAGTCCCCGACCCATCGCGGTCACAGATACGCAGTATTTT. Protein product: CASSPRPIAVTDTQYF.

This chain links TRBV4-1 with TRBJ1-2; D is possibly TRBD1 (6 bases). Germline V gives CDR1 MGHRA, CDR2 YSYEKL. V lost 1 base, J lost 1 base, and 19 bases lay in between. There are 18 residues in the CDR3. CDR3 coding DNA: TGCGCCAGCAGCCAAGGGCTGGGGAACAGGGTAATTAACTATGGCTACACCTTC. Its protein is CASSQGLGNRVINYGYTF.

The genes are TRBV5-1 and TRBJ2-7; 7 bases fit TRBD1. Germline trimming cut 0 bases from V and 4 bases from J; bases unmatched to any gene: 10. CDR1 is SGHRS and CDR2 is YFSETQ in the germline V gene. The CDR3 spans 16 residues. CDR3 coding DNA: TGCGCCAGCAGCTTGGCAAGGGATACAGGGGATTACGAGCAGTACTTC. Amino acids: CASSLARDTGDYEQYF. Complete variable domain (other parts from reference TRBV5-1 and TRBJ2-7): KAGVTQTPRYLIKTRGQQVTLSCSPISGHRSVSWYQQTPGQGLQFLFEYFSETQRNKGNFPGRFSGRQFSNSRSEMNVSTLELGDSALYLCASSLARDTGDYEQYFGPGTRLTVT.

The chain combines TRBV6-4 with TRBJ1-5; no firm D call. The germline V gene encodes CDR1 MRHNA and CDR2 SNTAGT. V dropped 5 bases and J dropped 4 bases, with 9 bases sitting between them. The CDR3 runs to 13 residues. The CDR3 loop reads CASSYDGNQPQHF. The DNA for the CDR3 is TGTGCCAGCAGTTACGATGGGAATCAGCCCCAGCATTTT.

This clone occurred a few times. The chain combines TRBV2 with TRBJ2-3, with 10 bases that match TRBD1. The CDR3 length is 15 residues. CDR1 SNHLY and CDR2 FYNNEI come from the germline V gene. The V gene end was trimmed by 7 bases and the J gene end by 0 bases; junction bases not matched to a gene: 4. The CDR3, as DNA: TGTGCCAGCAACCCGGGACAGGGGAGCACAGATACGCAGTATTTT. It encodes CASNPGQGSTDTQYF.

This sequence joins TRBV5-1 and TRBJ2-5, with TRBD2 matching over 8 bases. V was clipped by 0 bases and J by 5 bases; unmatched bases: 6. The CDR3 loop spans 15 amino acids. Per germline, CDR1 SGHRS and CDR2 YFSETQ. In DNA, the CDR3 is TGCGCCAGCAGCTTGGATGGGACTAGGGTCGAGACCCAGTACTTC. It codes for CASSLDGTRVETQYF.

The gene calls are TRBV6-1 and TRBJ2-7; D might be TRBD2 (6 bases). CDR1 is MNHNS and CDR2 is SASEGT in the germline V gene. Trimming pared 8 bases from V and 1 base from J, leaving 12 bases between. The CDR3 contains 13 residues. The CDR3, as DNA: TGTGCCAGCTGGGGGGAACTTTCCTACGAGCAGTACTTC. Protein: CASWGELSYEQYF.

The chain couples TRBV4-1 to TRBJ2-1, with D possibly being TRBD1 (5 bases). Germline CDR1 is MGHRA and CDR2 is YSYEKL. Trimming pared 1 base from V and 7 bases from J, leaving 17 bases between. This CDR3 region has 16 residues. The CDR3 DNA is TGCGCCAGCAGCCAAGTGGGCAGGGTGGGTGGAAATGAGCAGTTCTTC. The encoded protein is CASSQVGRVGGNEQFF.

The sample holds one count of this clone. The chain joins TRBV19 to TRBJ2-3; D perhaps matches TRBD2 (6 bases). This CDR3 is built from 14 residues. In germline, CDR1 is LNHDA, CDR2 SQIVND (reference sequence). V lost 4 bases and J lost 8, with 16 bases in between. In DNA, the CDR3 is TGTGCCAGTAGTACCAGCCCGGGAGCCCCTACGCAGTATTTT. It encodes CASSTSPGAPTQYF. Looking up the rest from reference TRBV19 and TRBJ2-3 gives the full variable domain: DGGITQSPKYLFRKEGQNVTLSCEQNLNHDAMYWYRQDPGQGLRLIYYSQIVNDFQKGDIAEGYSVSREKKESFPLTVTSAQKNPTAFYLCASSTSPGAPTQYFGPGTRLTVL.

This clone occurred once. This rearrangement joins TRBV5-4 to TRBJ2-5; 7 bases agree with TRBD1. There are 13 residues in the CDR3. The V gene's germline CDR1 is SGHNT and CDR2 YYREEE (reference sequence). V dropped 5 bases and J dropped 5; count of bases not matched to a gene: 6. The CDR3 spells CASSYRGEETQYF. CDR3 sequence (DNA): TGTGCCAGCAGTTACAGGGGAGAGGAGACCCAGTACTTC.